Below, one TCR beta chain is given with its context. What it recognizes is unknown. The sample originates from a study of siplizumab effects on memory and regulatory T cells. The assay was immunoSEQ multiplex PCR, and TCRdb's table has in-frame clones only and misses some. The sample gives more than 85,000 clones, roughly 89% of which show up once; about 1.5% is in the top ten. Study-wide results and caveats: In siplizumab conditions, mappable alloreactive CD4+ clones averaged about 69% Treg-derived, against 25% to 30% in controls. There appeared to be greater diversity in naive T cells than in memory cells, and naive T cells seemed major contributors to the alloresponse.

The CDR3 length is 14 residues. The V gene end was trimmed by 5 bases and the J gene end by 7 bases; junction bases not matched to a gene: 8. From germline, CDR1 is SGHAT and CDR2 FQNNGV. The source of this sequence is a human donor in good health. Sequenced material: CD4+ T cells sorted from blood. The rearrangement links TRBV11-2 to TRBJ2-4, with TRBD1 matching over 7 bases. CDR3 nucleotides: TGTGCCAGCAGCACGCGACAGGGTTCGAACATTCAGTACTTC. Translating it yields CASSTRQGSNIQYF.